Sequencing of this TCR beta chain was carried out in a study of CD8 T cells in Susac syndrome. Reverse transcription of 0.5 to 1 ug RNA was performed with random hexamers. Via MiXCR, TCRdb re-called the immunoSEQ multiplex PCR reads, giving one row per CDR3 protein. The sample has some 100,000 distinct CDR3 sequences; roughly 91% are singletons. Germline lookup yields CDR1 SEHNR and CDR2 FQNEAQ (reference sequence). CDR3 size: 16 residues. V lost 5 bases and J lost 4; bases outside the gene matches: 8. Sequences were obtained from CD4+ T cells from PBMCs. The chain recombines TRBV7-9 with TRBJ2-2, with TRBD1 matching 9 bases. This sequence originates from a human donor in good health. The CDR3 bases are TGTGCCAGCAGCCCGTCGGGACAGGGCCTCACCGGGGAGCTGTTTTTT. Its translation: CASSPSGQGLTGELFF.